This record looks at one T cell receptor beta chain sequence and its context. The antigen is undetermined. Sequencing used immunoSEQ multiplex PCR; TCRdb keeps in-frame clones, though not all of them. The sample lists 130,000 to 150,000 clones, approximately 91% occurring once. The CDR3 runs 17 residues. The V gene end was trimmed by 1 base and the J gene end by 0 bases; junction bases not matched to a gene: 4. Germline CDR1 reads KGHDR; CDR2 reads SFDVKD. The sample originates from a study of T cell responses to AZD1222 COVID-19 vaccine. Study-wide results and limits: Spike as a whole was targeted by vaccine-associated CD4 TCRs, dominant at 160-218 and 743-854. Clonal diversity may have been underestimated, and the donors were mostly white British, with more females than males. Reportedly, close to half of spike-specific TCRs are directed against unmutated variant regions.

Pooling was applied to second doses at about 4 or about 12 weeks. The receptor was derived from an adult who received the AZD1222 COVID-19 vaccine. This sequence joins TRBV24-1 and TRBJ1-5, with TRBD1 identical over 8 bases. The sequences come from peripheral blood, collected 28 days after the second AZD1222 dose. Here the CDR3 DNA reads TGTGCCACCAGTGATTTTACAGGGGGTTCTAGCAATCAGCCCCAGCATTTT. As protein: CATSDFTGGSSNQPQHF.